Listed below are T cell receptor beta chains from one sample, sequenced in a study of PD-1 blockade in classical Hodgkin lymphoma. TCRdb's copy holds only in-frame clones and misses some; the assay was immunoSEQ multiplex PCR. The sample records around 43,000 clones, more than 75% being singletons. The sample comprised peripheral blood mononuclear cells (PBMCs). All receptors come from a human donor with classical Hodgkin lymphoma. Both conserved end residues are part of each CDR3. The order of the fields is clone size, D gene, V gene, J gene, CDR3 DNA, CDR3 protein. A D gene is named only where the DNA matches it firmly. The size field is filled for only some rows; it gives once, few, many or a size class.

NA,TRBD1,TRBV29-1,TRBJ1-3,TGCAGCGCCCAGACAGGGGTTGACGGAAACACCATATATTTT,CSAQTGVDGNTIYF
NA,TRBD2,TRBV29-1,TRBJ2-3,TGCAGCGTTGTGCCTAGCGGGAGGTCGTCAGATACGCAGTATTTT,CSVVPSGRSSDTQYF
NA,NA,TRBV29-1,TRBJ1-1,TGCAGCGTTGGCGCAGGGTGGGGCATGAACACTGAAGCTTTCTTT,CSVGAGWGMNTEAFF
NA,NA,TRBV7-9,TRBJ2-2,TGTGCCACCACCGGAGGGGGGGGGCGCTGGGAGCTGTTTTTT,CATTGGGGRWELFF
NA,NA,TRBV28,TRBJ1-5,TGTGCCACCCGAGAGGGTTCCCGAAGCCAGCCCCAGCATTTT,CATREGSRSQPQHF
NA,NA,TRBV28,TRBJ1-2,TGTGCCAGCAGTCTCGACAGATATGGCTACACCTTC,CASSLDRYGYTF
NA,TRBD2,TRBV28,TRBJ2-7,TGTGCCAGCAGTTTACAGGGACTAGCGGGAGGGCCTACCTACGAGCAGTACTTC,CASSLQGLAGGPTYEQYF
NA,TRBD2,TRBV2,TRBJ2-1,TGTGCCAGCCTCCACCGGGGGGGGATATACAATGAGCAGTTCTTC,CASLHRGGIYNEQFF
NA,TRBD2,TRBV28,TRBJ2-3,TGTGCCAGCCGGCTGCGGGAGGCCCCCAACTATACGCAGTATTTT,CASRLREAPNYTQYF
NA,TRBD1,TRBV27,TRBJ1-5,TGTGCCACTCAACCGGGACAGTATAGCAATCAGCCCCAGCATTTT,CATQPGQYSNQPQHF
NA,TRBD2,TRBV2,TRBJ2-1,TGTGCCAGCAGTCCTCGACCCGGGACTAGCGCCGGTAGTGAGCAGTTCTTC,CASSPRPGTSAGSEQFF
NA,NA,TRBV6-5,TRBJ1-2,TGTGCCAGCAGTCGTTCGGGCGATAACTATGGCTACACCTTC,CASSRSGDNYGYTF
NA,NA,TRBV21-1,TRBJ1-5,TGTGCCAGCAGCGCTAATCGCAACGACCCCTTGAATCAGCCCCAGCATTTT,CASSANRNDPLNQPQHF
few,NA,TRBV15,TRBJ1-5,TGTGCCACCAGCGGCGGAGGCAGGGGAAATCAGCCCCAGCATTTT,CATSGGGRGNQPQHF
NA,NA,TRBV29-1,TRBJ1-1,TGCAGCGTCGTCAGGGGTGCCACACGCGGCACTGAAGCTTTCTTT,CSVVRGATRGTEAFF
NA,TRBD1,TRBV18,TRBJ2-5,TGTGCCAGCTCACCAGGGCAGGGGGTCCAAGAGACCCAGTACTTC,CASSPGQGVQETQYF